The present T cell receptor (beta chain) was sequenced within a study of blood T cell repertoires in COVID-19. Whole-study context: The United States, Italy and Spain provided the acute and convalescent COVID-19 samples. The analysed material was cDNA or gDNA that came from T cells, B-cell-depleted T cells, or PBMCs.

In the source study's methods: Nucleated cell counts were estimated from reference gene primer amplification. The method was immunoSEQ multiplex PCR; TCRdb's version includes in-frame clones alone and lacks a portion of them. V, J and clone size are taken as reported in that table, and D and trimming were inferred from the DNA itself. Counted here are some 150,000 clones, around 84% occurring once; the ten biggest clones make up over 10%. The origin of this receptor is a man in his sixties with active or convalescent COVID-19. The sequenced sample consisted of peripheral blood.

CDR3 amino acids: CASSPRGRETQYF. The CDR3 nucleotides are TGTGCCAGCAGTCCCCGGGGGAGAGAGACCCAGTACTTC. The chain is built from TRBV9 and TRBJ2-5; possible D gene TRBD2, 6 bases. V was clipped by 5 bases and J by 4 bases, with 12 bases between them. Germline CDR1 and CDR2: SGDLS and YYNGEE. This CDR3 has 13 amino acids.